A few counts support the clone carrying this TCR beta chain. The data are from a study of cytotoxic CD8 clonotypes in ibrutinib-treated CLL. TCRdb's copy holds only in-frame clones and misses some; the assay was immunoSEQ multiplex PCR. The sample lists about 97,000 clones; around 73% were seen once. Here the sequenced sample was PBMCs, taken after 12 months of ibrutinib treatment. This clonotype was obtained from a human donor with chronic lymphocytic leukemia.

The CDR3 loop is CASSFRGQGRQPQHF. DNA for the CDR3: TGTGCCAGCAGTTTCCGGGGACAGGGACGTCAGCCCCAGCATTTT. V is TRBV28 and J is TRBJ1-5; 9 nucleotides match TRBD1. The germline V gene has CDR1 MDHEN and CDR2 SYDVKM. CDR3 length equals 15 residues. Trimming at V came to 3 bases and at J to 6 bases, leaving 6 bases not matched to a gene.